The sequence of this T cell receptor beta chain was determined in a study of response to subunit inactivated influenza vaccine. Study conclusions and caveats: Authors suggested each seasonal flu vaccination may recruit only limited numbers of new T cells.

Notes on this clonotype: The antigen is undetermined.

MiXCR, applied by TCRdb to the RT-PCR reads, yields one record per CDR3 protein. The data hold about 190,000 distinct CDR3 sequences, with around an eighth observed a single time. The input for sequencing was CD8+ T cells sorted from PBMCs, taken around 5 days after vaccination. The TCR sequence derives from a man between 50 and 59 years old who received an inactivated influenza vaccine.

The CDR3 DNA follows: TGTGCCAGCAGCTTTGGGGAGGGACAGGGTACGCCGCAGTACTTC. Protein: CASSFGEGQGTPQYF. The chain employs TRBV9 and TRBJ2-7, with 9 bases aligning to TRBD1. Germline assignment: CDR1 SGDLS and CDR2 YYNGEE. With 4 bases clipped from V and 9 bases from J, the junction kept 14 bases outside the gene matches. CDR3 size: 15 residues.